This T cell receptor beta chain was retrieved from a study of blood T cells in healthy people across ages. Study-wide results and limits: Among long-lived donors, naive CD4+ cells were more numerous and diversity higher than in aged donors.

Combining a sample-barcoded 5' primer with a J-beta primer mix, a second PCR ran for roughly 7 to 12 cycles. TCRdb reprocessed the 5' RACE reads via MiXCR and lists one record per CDR3 protein. The table lists about 650,000 distinct CDR3 sequences, roughly 30% of them singletons. Collection of about 9.4 milliliters of peripheral blood was performed for each donor. Notes on this clonotype: No antigen is known for it.

The TCR comes from a woman older than 75 in good health. The sequenced sample consisted of blood.

DNA for the CDR3: TGTGCCAGCAGTTACCCCGGGCTAGCGGGCTTGAATGAGCAGTTCTTC. The encoded protein is CASSYPGLAGLNEQFF. V and J are TRBV28 and TRBJ2-1, with 8 bases lining up with TRBD2. V trimming: 4 bases; J trimming: 7 bases; junction bases outside the gene matches: 12. The germline gives CDR1 MDHEN, CDR2 SYDVKM. CDR3 length: 16 residues.